This entry lists 26 T cell receptor beta chains sequenced from one sample in a study of T-cell reconstitution after alpha-beta-depleted transplantation in children. Library preparation (for TCRbeta) was performed with unique molecular identifiers. TCRdb processed the PCR reads anew with MiXCR; each CDR3 protein has one entry. The sample yields some 490,000 distinct CDR3 sequences, roughly an eighth seen once. The sequenced sample was PBMCs from the stem cell graft donor, obtained from the stem cell graft. These receptors all stem from a human donor who donated a stem cell graft to a child with combined immunodeficiency.

This clonotype was seen a handful of times. This chain connects TRBV6-1 to TRBJ1-1; no firm D call. The germline V and J ends were trimmed by 4 bases and 2 bases, with 17 bases remaining between them. The germline gives CDR1 MNHNS, CDR2 SASEGT. The CDR3 runs to 16 residues. This CDR3 is CASSAPRITVNTEAFF. CDR3 bases: TGTGCCAGCAGTGCCCCGAGGATAACGGTTAACACTGAAGCTTTCTTT.

As DNA, the CDR3 is TGTGCCAGCGAACAGGGTGGGCATGAGCAGTTCTTC. Protein sequence: CASEQGGHEQFF. This chain uses TRBV25-1 with TRBJ2-1, with D possibly matching TRBD1 (6 bases). The CDR3 runs 12 residues. CDR1 MGHDK and CDR2 SYGVNS come from the germline V gene. Trimming pared 8 bases from V and 8 bases from J, leaving 13 bases between.

This clonotype was seen many times. This chain links TRBV20-1 with TRBJ1-6; 8 bases fit TRBD1. CDR1 and CDR2 from the germline V gene are DFQATT and SNEGSKA (reference sequence). Trimming took 4 bases from V and 6 from J; bases not matched to a gene: 2. CDR3 length: 13 amino acids. Written as DNA, the CDR3 is TGCAGTGCTACAGGGGGCTTTAATTCACCCCTCCACTTT. Translating gives CSATGGFNSPLHF.

In DNA, the CDR3 is TGTGCCAGCAGCTTAGTCCTGGGCAGGGGAATCGACGAGCAGTACTTC. Its translation is CASSLVLGRGIDEQYF. The J gene is TRBJ2-7, the V gene TRBV7-9; D might be TRBD1 (6 bases). Trimming left V 1 base short and J 5 bases short, with 18 bases between. The CDR3 covers 16 residues. Germline V lookup: CDR1 SEHNR, CDR2 FQNEAQ (reference sequence).

This clonotype was recorded a few times. The chain uses TRBV20-1 and TRBJ1-2, with TRBD1 identical over 7 bases. V was clipped by 6 bases and J by 4 bases; unmatched bases: 5. CDR1 DFQATT and CDR2 SNEGSKA come from the germline V gene (reference sequence). The CDR3 sequence is 12 residues long. CDR3 amino acids: CSASGQTYGYTF. The CDR3 bases are TGCAGTGCCTCGGGACAGACCTATGGCTACACCTTC.

J is TRBJ2-7 and V is TRBV5-5; D uncertain. Germline CDR1 SGHKS, CDR2 YYEKEE (reference sequence). This CDR3 region has 15 residues. With 2 bases removed from V and 1 base from J, the gap between germline ends came to 13 bases. The CDR3 reads CASSLDRYRSYEQYF. For the CDR3, the DNA is TGTGCCAGCAGCTTAGACCGTTACCGTTCCTACGAGCAGTACTTC.

This sequence joins TRBV7-2 and TRBJ2-1; 8 nucleotides line up with TRBD2. The V and J ends lost 4 bases and 8 bases, in that order; junction bases with no gene match: 7. The germline gives CDR1 SGHTA, CDR2 FQGNSA. The CDR3 runs to 14 residues. For the CDR3, the DNA is TGTGCCAGCAGCTACCTGACTAGCGCGGATGAGCAGTTCTTC. This encodes CASSYLTSADEQFF. Drawing the rest from reference TRBV7-2 and TRBJ2-1, the complete variable domain is GAGVSQSPSNKVTEKGKDVELRCDPISGHTALYWYRQSLGQGLEFLIYFQGNSAPDKSGLPSDRFSAERTGGSVSTLTIQRTQQEDSAVYLCASSYLTSADEQFFGPGTRLTVL.

This clonotype was observed at least ten times. The V gene is TRBV7-8, the J gene TRBJ2-1, with D perhaps matching TRBD1 (5 bases). Looked up from germline, CDR1 is SGHVS and CDR2 is FQNEAQ. There are 16 residues in the CDR3. V lost 5 bases to trimming and J lost 10 bases, with 24 bases between them. In DNA, the CDR3 is TGTGCCAGCAGCCTACCAGAGGACATTAACGCCGGGGAGCAGTTCTTC. Its translation is CASSLPEDINAGEQFF.

J is TRBJ2-7 and V is TRBV5-1; 10 nucleotides align to TRBD1. CDR1 SGHRS and CDR2 YFSETQ come from the germline V gene. J gave up 5 bases and V 2 bases, and 4 bases lay outside the gene matches. The CDR3 has 14 residues. CDR3 amino acids: CASSFGQGVDEQYF. The CDR3 bases are TGCGCCAGCAGCTTTGGACAGGGGGTCGACGAGCAGTACTTC.

This clonotype was seen a handful of times. The chain has TRBV10-3 and TRBJ1-2; tentative D call: TRBD1 (5 bases). Trimming stripped 3 bases from V and 0 bases from J, with 11 bases between. Germline assignment: CDR1 ENHRY and CDR2 SYGVKD. The CDR3 covers 15 residues. Here the CDR3 reads CAISDMQTANYGYTF. The CDR3, as DNA: TGTGCCATCAGTGACATGCAGACAGCTAACTATGGCTACACCTTC.

This clonotype was counted at least ten times. The chain carries TRBV21-1 and TRBJ2-3. TRBV21-1 is annotated as a pseudogene. This CDR3 is 15 amino acids long. Written as DNA, the CDR3 is TGTGCCAGCAGAACTCCTACCTGGGGCACAGATACGCAGTATTTT. This sequence encodes CASRTPTWGTDTQYF.

A remark on this clonotype: This may stem from a read error, because a much larger clone lies one nucleotide away. The V gene is TRBV24-1, the J gene TRBJ2-1; D remains ambiguous. V was clipped by 4 bases and J by 8 bases, with 17 bases between them. The CDR3 totals 15 residues. Per the germline V gene, CDR1 is KGHDR and CDR2 is SFDVKD. For the CDR3, the DNA is TGTGCCACCAGTGACCGGTGGGGAAGGTTAGATGAGCAGTTCTTC. It codes for CATSDRWGRLDEQFF.

The chain carries TRBV7-8 and TRBJ2-5; D may be TRBD1 or TRBD2 (5 bases each). In germline, CDR1 is SGHVS, CDR2 FQNEAQ. Deletions cut 1 base from V and 9 bases from J, with 12 bases between. This CDR3 spans 13 amino acids. Here the CDR3 DNA reads TGTGCCAGCAGCTTAGAGCTACCGGGGCCCCAGTACTTC. This codes for CASSLELPGPQYF.

This clonotype was counted ten times or more. The V gene is TRBV2, the J gene TRBJ1-1, with D perhaps TRBD1 (5 bases). This CDR3 has 13 residues. Germline V gene data show CDR1 as SNHLY and CDR2 as FYNNEI. The V end was cut by 2 bases, the J end by 1 base, with 5 bases between. Here the CDR3 reads CASSEQGNTEAFF. CDR3 nucleotide sequence: TGTGCCAGCAGTGAACAGGGGAACACTGAAGCTTTCTTT.

In its sample, this clonotype was seen a few times. The rearrangement joins TRBV5-1 to TRBJ2-6; no definite D call. Trimming took 2 bases from V and 3 from J, leaving 9 bases between them. This CDR3 is 15 amino acids long. CDR1 and CDR2 (germline): SGHRS, YFSETQ. CDR3 DNA: TGCGCCAGCAGCTTAGTTTTTGATGGGGCCAACGTCCTGACTTTC. Its translation is CASSLVFDGANVLTF. The full variable domain, completed using reference TRBV5-1 and TRBJ2-6, is KAGVTQTPRYLIKTRGQQVTLSCSPISGHRSVSWYQQTPGQGLQFLFEYFSETQRNKGNFPGRFSGRQFSNSRSEMNVSTLELGDSALYLCASSLVFDGANVLTFGAGSRLTVL.

About this clonotype: A much larger clone sits a single nucleotide away, making a read error possible. V is TRBV27 and J is TRBJ2-7; no definite D call. The CDR3 has 12 amino acids. Germline values: CDR1 MNHEY, CDR2 SMNVEV (reference sequence). The CDR3 DNA is TGTGCCTGCAGTTTCGATGGCTACGAGCAGTACTTC. Its protein is CACSFDGYEQYF.

The chain uses TRBV20-1 and TRBJ1-2; D is ambiguous. CDR1 is DFQATT, CDR2 SNEGSKA, per germline (reference sequence). The ends were cut back, 0 bases at V and 4 bases at J, with 9 bases in the middle. The CDR3 extends over 13 amino acids. For the CDR3, the DNA is TGCAGTGCTAGAGATAAGGCATCCTATGGCTACACCTTC. This codes for CSARDKASYGYTF.

This clonotype was counted at least ten times. The V gene is TRBV12-3 or TRBV12-4, the J gene TRBJ2-2, with D perhaps assigned TRBD1 or TRBD2 (5 bases each). The CDR3 sequence is 14 residues long. V was pared by 3 bases and J by 4 bases, with 9 bases between. This chain's CDR3 is CASSFSGPTGELFF. In DNA, the CDR3 is TGTGCCAGCAGTTTTTCGGGGCCCACCGGGGAGCTGTTTTTT.

This clonotype was seen only a few times. The chain recombines TRBV5-1 with TRBJ2-1, with 10 positions matching TRBD1. The germline V gene has CDR1 SGHRS and CDR2 YFSETQ. Trimming at V came to 4 bases and at J to 5 bases, leaving 6 bases not matched to a gene. This CDR3 region has 15 residues. The chain's CDR3 is CASSTRQGADNEQFF. The CDR3 DNA sequence: TGCGCCAGCAGCACCCGACAGGGGGCCGACAATGAGCAGTTCTTC.

This clonotype has a handful of counts. The chain links TRBV12-5 to TRBJ2-1, with 7 bases fitting TRBD1. Germline V gene lookup returns CDR1 LGHNT and CDR2 FRNRAP. The CDR3 is made up of 15 amino acids. J was trimmed by 6 bases and V by 5 bases; bases with no gene match: 10. The CDR3: CASGTGQAGANEQFF. The CDR3, as DNA: TGTGCTAGTGGTACAGGACAGGCAGGGGCCAATGAGCAGTTCTTC.

This clonotype has ten or more counts. J is TRBJ2-2 and V is TRBV6-4, with D maybe TRBD2 (5 bases). Trimming shortened V by 0 bases and J by 5 bases, and 10 bases separated the two germline ends. CDR3 length: 15 amino acids. Looked up from germline, CDR1 is MRHNA and CDR2 is SNTAGT. The CDR3 sequence is CASSDSGDLTGELFF. The CDR3 DNA reads as TGTGCCAGCAGTGACTCCGGGGATTTGACCGGGGAGCTGTTTTTT.

V gene TRBV6-2 or TRBV6-3 combines with J gene TRBJ2-5; the D gene is possibly TRBD2 (6 bases). V was cut by 4 bases and J by 0 bases, with 15 bases left in between. Germline V gene lookup returns CDR1 MNHEY and CDR2 SVGEGT. The CDR3 extends over 16 amino acids. The DNA of the CDR3 is TGTGCCAGCAGTTTCCGGGTAGCGGCTTACCAAGAGACCCAGTACTTC. It encodes CASSFRVAAYQETQYF.

This clonotype was picked up a small number of times. The chain links TRBV20-1 to TRBJ1-1; D remains unclear. The length of the CDR3 is 16 residues. Germline CDR1 and CDR2: DFQATT and SNEGSKA (reference sequence). The V gene lost 0 bases and the J gene lost 1 base, with 15 bases spanning the gap. CDR3 in amino acids: CSARDSFGHSNTEAFF. The CDR3 nucleotides read TGCAGTGCTAGAGACTCTTTCGGGCATTCGAACACTGAAGCTTTCTTT.

The V call is TRBV20-1, the J call TRBJ2-1; 8 bases agree with TRBD2. The ends lost 0 bases at V and 9 bases at J; junction bases unmatched: 10. Germline V gene lookup returns CDR1 DFQATT and CDR2 SNEGSKA (reference sequence). The CDR3 extends over 15 amino acids. CDR3: CSARDYGGGPAEQFF. Written as DNA, the CDR3 is TGCAGTGCTAGAGATTATGGCGGGGGGCCAGCTGAGCAGTTCTTC.

The table lists this clonotype with many counts. The J gene is TRBJ2-7, the V gene TRBV7-3, with 10 nucleotides matching TRBD2. Germline lookup yields CDR1 SGHTA and CDR2 FQGTGA. This CDR3 contains 16 residues. Losses at the gene ends were 0 bases for V and 5 bases for J; bases not matched to a gene: 7. As DNA, the CDR3 is TGTGCCAGCAGCTTAACGGGAGCGGGGGGGCTACACGAGCAGTACTTC. Its protein is CASSLTGAGGLHEQYF.

This clonotype came up a few times. J is TRBJ2-5 and V is TRBV12-3 or TRBV12-4; tentatively, D is TRBD1 (5 bases). The V and J ends lost 3 bases and 7 bases respectively, with 9 bases between them. This CDR3 is built from 12 residues. CDR3 DNA sequence: TGTGCCAGCAGTTTGAGACAGACGACCCAGTACTTC. This translates into CASSLRQTTQYF.